One and the same sample provided the 3 T cell receptor beta chains below, sequenced in a study of T cell responses to AZD1222 COVID-19 vaccine. The repertoire was sequenced with immunoSEQ multiplex PCR; TCRdb's copy has only in-frame clones and lacks some. The sample has 150,000 to 200,000 clones, under 95% seen once. The source was peripheral blood, collected 28 days after the second AZD1222 dose. Receptor source: an adult who received the AZD1222 COVID-19 vaccine.

This chain connects TRBV14 to TRBJ1-4, with no clear D. The CDR3 covers 15 residues. The germline V gene encodes CDR1 SGHDN and CDR2 FVKESK. The germline V and J ends were trimmed by 0 bases and 0 bases, with 5 bases remaining between them. CDR3 in amino acids: CASSQDSSTNEKLFF. CDR3 DNA sequence: TGTGCCAGCAGCCAAGACAGCTCAACTAATGAAAAACTGTTTTTT.

The genes are TRBV6-1 and TRBJ2-7; TRBD2 matches 12 bases. The V segment lost 10 bases and the J segment 7 bases; nucleotides outside the gene matches: 14. The CDR3 is 15 amino acids. Per the germline V gene, CDR1 is MNHNS and CDR2 is SASEGT. The CDR3 region is CATSSGGAVEVEQYF. Here the CDR3 DNA reads TGTGCCACATCTAGCGGGGGGGCTGTGGAAGTAGAGCAGTACTTC.

CDR3 protein: CASSRTGTDTEKLFF. The CDR3 DNA reads TGTGCCAGCAGTAGGACCGGGACGGATACCGAAAAACTGTTTTTT. The chain combines TRBV6-2 or TRBV6-3 with TRBJ1-4; tentative D call: TRBD1 (5 bases). CDR3 size: 15 residues. Germline V lookup: CDR1 MNHEY, CDR2 SVGEGT. Trimming removed 5 bases from V and 8 bases from J, with 18 bases in between.